This T cell receptor beta chain was found in a study of blood T cells in healthy people across ages. This clonotype was seen a handful of times. Its matching antigen is unknown. The CDR3 has 11 amino acids. Germline V gene data show CDR1 as DFQATT and CDR2 as SNEGSKA (reference sequence). V lost 6 bases and J 5 bases, leaving 9 bases between the germline ends. Study findings and constraints: The study found TCR beta diversity correlated strongly with naive T cell percentage.

A second PCR of about 7 to 12 cycles used a sample-barcoded 5' primer and a J-beta primer mix. TCRdb fed the 5' RACE reads into MiXCR, producing one record per CDR3 protein. This table has some 700,000 distinct CDR3 sequences, about a fifth appearing once. Donors each provided 9.5 to 10 milliliters of peripheral blood. Extractions gave at least 5 micrograms of total RNA per sample. The rearrangement links TRBV20-1 to TRBJ2-3; no definite D call. The specimen was blood. The origin of this receptor is a man between 65 and 79 years old in good health. CDR3 in amino acids: CSAPLVDTQYF. CDR3 coding DNA: TGCAGTGCCCCTTTGGTAGATACGCAGTATTTT.